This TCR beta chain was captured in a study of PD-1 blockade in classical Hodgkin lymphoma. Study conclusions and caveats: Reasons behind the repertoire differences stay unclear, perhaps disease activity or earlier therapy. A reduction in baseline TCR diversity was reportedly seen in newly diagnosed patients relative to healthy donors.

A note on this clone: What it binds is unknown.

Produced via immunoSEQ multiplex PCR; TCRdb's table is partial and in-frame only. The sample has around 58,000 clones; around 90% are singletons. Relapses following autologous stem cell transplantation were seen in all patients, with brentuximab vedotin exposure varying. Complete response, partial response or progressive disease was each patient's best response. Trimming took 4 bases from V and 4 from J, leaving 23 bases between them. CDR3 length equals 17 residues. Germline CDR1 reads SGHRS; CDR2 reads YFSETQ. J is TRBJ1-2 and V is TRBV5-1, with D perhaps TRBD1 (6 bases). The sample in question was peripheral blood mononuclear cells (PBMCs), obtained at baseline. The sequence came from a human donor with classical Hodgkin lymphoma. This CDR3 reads CASSPRRGGRKSYGYTF. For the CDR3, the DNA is TGCGCCAGCAGCCCCCGGCGGGGGGGCAGGAAGAGCTATGGCTACACCTTC. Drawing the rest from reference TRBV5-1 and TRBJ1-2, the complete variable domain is KAGVTQTPRYLIKTRGQQVTLSCSPISGHRSVSWYQQTPGQGLQFLFEYFSETQRNKGNFPGRFSGRQFSNSRSEMNVSTLELGDSALYLCASSPRRGGRKSYGYTFGSGTRLTVV.